Here is one T cell receptor beta chain with its context. The V segment lost 5 bases and the J segment 6 bases; nucleotides outside the gene matches: 5. Germline CDR1 and CDR2: SGHTA and FQGNSA. The CDR3 is 15 residues long. Building of the TCR beta libraries involved iRepertoire HTBI primers and Arm-PCR of CDR3 regions. TCRdb itself ran the multiplex PCR reads through MiXCR, one entry per CDR3 protein. The repertoire includes 530,000 or so distinct CDR3 sequences, approximately 13% of them detected once, and more than 8.5% sits in the top ten. This sample is drawn from a study of regulatory T cells in long-lasting Graves disease. On the study more broadly: Antithyroid drugs had been taken under 3 months by newly diagnosed Graves' patients.

Time point here: newly diagnosed GD, antithyroid drugs for less than 3 months. TCR sequences were obtained from RNA taken from PBMCs. These same records also appear under a second study, on T cells in Graves' hyperthyroidism and ophthalmopathy. That source reports: Peripheral blood also featured most of the thyroid clonotypes expanded above 0.001.

This sequence originates from a man aged 25 to 40 with Graves disease. The specimen comprised peripheral blood mononuclear cells (PBMCs), sampled at new diagnosis, from a patient treated with antithyroid drugs. J is TRBJ2-1 and V is TRBV7-2; TRBD2 matches at 12 bases. The CDR3 here is CASSPGLAGLNEQFF. The CDR3 region has the DNA TGTGCCAGCAGCCCCGGACTAGCGGGACTCAATGAGCAGTTCTTC.